The sequence of this TCR beta chain was determined in a study of T cells after yellow fever vaccination. Study overall: Each low-cell-number fraction was prepared by means of SMART-Seq v4 Ultra Low Input.

TCRdb passed the 5' RACE reads through MiXCR, listing each CDR3 protein once. The sample has approximately 340,000 distinct CDR3 sequences, over 8% seen once. Regarding the study as a whole: The CD4 and CD8 compartments had a small share of their clonotypes in common.

CDR3 length: 14 residues. Trimming at V came to 5 bases and at J to 7 bases, leaving 10 bases not matched to a gene. Germline V lookup: CDR1 DFQATT, CDR2 SNEGSKA (reference sequence). This clonotype was seen repeatedly, ten times or more. What it binds is unknown. The TCR sequence derives from a man between 18 and 29 years old who received the YFV17D yellow fever vaccine. The V call is TRBV20-1, the J call TRBJ2-1; TRBD2 matches 8 bases. Material: PBMCs, obtained on the day of the first yellow fever vaccination. CDR3 residues: CSARPTGGGNEQFF. CDR3 nucleotides: TGCAGTGCTCGCCCAACGGGGGGGGGAAATGAGCAGTTCTTC.